Shown below are 7 T cell receptor beta chains from a single sample sequenced in a study of blood T cell repertoires in COVID-19. Only in-frame clones appear in the TCRdb table, and some are missing; sequencing was by immunoSEQ multiplex PCR. The sample includes under 250,000 clones, roughly nine tenths seen only once; the top ten take around 5.9%. Sequenced: peripheral blood. The receptors derive from a man between 60 and 70 years old with acute or convalescent COVID-19.

The gene calls are TRBV2 and TRBJ2-5; possible D gene TRBD2, 5 bases. Looked up from germline, CDR1 is SNHLY and CDR2 is FYNNEI. V lost 8 bases, J lost 2 bases, and 12 bases lay in between. This CDR3 has 13 residues. CDR3 in DNA: TGTGCCAGCGTCGCGGAGGCTCAAGAGACCCAGTACTTC. Amino acids: CASVAEAQETQYF.

This chain joins TRBV2 and TRBJ2-7; weak D call: TRBD2 (6 bases). Trimming removed 7 bases from V and 3 bases from J, with 19 bases in between. CDR1 is SNHLY, CDR2 FYNNEI, per germline. The CDR3 has 15 amino acids. CDR3 sequence (DNA): TGTGCCAGCAACATAAGAAGGCTAGCGTACTACGAGCAGTACTTC. Protein sequence: CASNIRRLAYYEQYF.

The chain employs TRBV28 and TRBJ2-5; 9 nucleotides line up with TRBD1. The length of the CDR3 is 13 residues. V was clipped by 8 bases and J by 5 bases; unmatched bases: 6. From germline, CDR1 is MDHEN and CDR2 SYDVKM. CDR3 DNA: TGTGCCAGCCTGGGGACAGGGATGGAGACCCAGTACTTC. It translates to CASLGTGMETQYF.

This chain links TRBV4-3 with TRBJ2-3; D perhaps matches TRBD2 (6 bases). V shed 0 bases and J shed 2 bases, with 12 bases lying between them. Per the germline V gene, CDR1 is LGHNA and CDR2 is YSLEER. This CDR3 region has 16 residues. CDR3 bases: TGCGCCAGCAGCCAAGATACGGGGGACCTCACAGATACGCAGTATTTT. Protein: CASSQDTGDLTDTQYF.

J is TRBJ2-5 and V is TRBV11-3, with 13 bases aligning to TRBD2. The CDR3 consists of 19 residues. Germline V lookup: CDR1 SGHNT, CDR2 YENEEA. V lost 1 base and J lost 4; bases outside the gene matches: 12. This chain's CDR3 is CASSLGGGLAGYEGETQYF. The DNA of the CDR3 is TGTGCCAGCAGCTTAGGAGGGGGACTAGCGGGATATGAGGGAGAGACCCAGTACTTC.

The rearrangement joins TRBV6-5 to TRBJ1-5; no firm D call. CDR1 is MNHEY and CDR2 is SVGAGI in the germline V gene. Trimming pared 6 bases from V and 7 bases from J, leaving 16 bases between. CDR3 size: 14 residues. The CDR3 bases are TGTGCCAGCAGAATAGAGCCACGAGAACAGCCCCAGCATTTT. Its protein product is CASRIEPREQPQHF.

This clone came up a few times. V usage is TRBV11-3 and J usage is TRBJ1-5; D not certain. CDR3 length: 13 amino acids. V was cut by 5 bases and J by 3 bases, with 8 bases left in between. Germline values: CDR1 SGHNT, CDR2 YENEEA. CDR3 sequence: CASSKQDNQPQHF. In nucleotides, the CDR3 is TGTGCCAGCAGCAAACAAGACAATCAGCCCCAGCATTTT.